The subject of this entry is one T cell receptor beta chain. Its target is unknown. The data stem from a study of T cell responses to AZD1222 COVID-19 vaccine. The V and J ends lost 0 bases and 5 bases respectively, with 13 bases between them. Germline V gene lookup returns CDR1 LGHDT and CDR2 YNNKEL (reference sequence). The CDR3 covers 15 residues. Libraries were prepared by immunoSEQ multiplex PCR; TCRdb keeps only in-frame clonotypes and omits some of them. The table includes 150,000 to 200,000 clones, 90% to 95% detected once. Broader study findings: Repertoire sampling was restricted to post-peak T cell response timepoints. Unmutated variant regions reportedly attract nearly half of all spike-specific TCRs. Vaccine-associated CD4 TCRs spanned spike, dominant at 160-218 and 743-854.

This receptor was obtained from an adult who received the AZD1222 COVID-19 vaccine. The sample here was peripheral blood, taken 28 days after the second AZD1222 dose. V usage is TRBV3-1 (or the pseudogene TRBV3-2) and J usage is TRBJ2-5; the D gene is possibly TRBD1 (5 bases). CDR3 residues: CASSQEPRDGETQYF. CDR3 nucleotide sequence: TGTGCCAGCAGCCAAGAACCCAGGGATGGGGAGACCCAGTACTTC.